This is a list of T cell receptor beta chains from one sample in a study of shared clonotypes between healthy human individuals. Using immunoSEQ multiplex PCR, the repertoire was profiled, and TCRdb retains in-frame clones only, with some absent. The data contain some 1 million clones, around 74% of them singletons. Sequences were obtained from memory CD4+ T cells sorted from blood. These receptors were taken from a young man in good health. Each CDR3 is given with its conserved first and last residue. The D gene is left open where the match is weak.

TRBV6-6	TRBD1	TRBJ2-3	CASSYGTGRTDTQYF
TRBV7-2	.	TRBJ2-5	CASSLHRAQETQYF
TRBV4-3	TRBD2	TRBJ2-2	CASSRGTSGVGGELFF
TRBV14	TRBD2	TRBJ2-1	CASSQTSTYNEQFF
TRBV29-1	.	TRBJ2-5	CSAWTVQETQYF
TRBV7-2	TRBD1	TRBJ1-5	CASSPQTGGVNQPQHF
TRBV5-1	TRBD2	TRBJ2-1	CASRVGLAGGRSYNEQFF
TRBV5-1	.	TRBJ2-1	CASSRAEWSYNEQFF
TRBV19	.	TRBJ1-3	CASHSSGNTIYF
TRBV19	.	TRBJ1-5	CASSSLAQPQHF
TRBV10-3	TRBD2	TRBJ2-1	CAISDFSGVYNEQFF
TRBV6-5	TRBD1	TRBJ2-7	CASSIGQGNYEQYF
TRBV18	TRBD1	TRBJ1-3	CASSPTTGFDGNTIYF
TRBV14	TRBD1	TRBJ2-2	CASSHKRRGPSNTGELFF
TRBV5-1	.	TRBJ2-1	CASNDGTPGVNEQFF
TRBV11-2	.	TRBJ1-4	CASSSPGEGTNEKLFF
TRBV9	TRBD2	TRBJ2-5	CASSPTAGGGRETQYF